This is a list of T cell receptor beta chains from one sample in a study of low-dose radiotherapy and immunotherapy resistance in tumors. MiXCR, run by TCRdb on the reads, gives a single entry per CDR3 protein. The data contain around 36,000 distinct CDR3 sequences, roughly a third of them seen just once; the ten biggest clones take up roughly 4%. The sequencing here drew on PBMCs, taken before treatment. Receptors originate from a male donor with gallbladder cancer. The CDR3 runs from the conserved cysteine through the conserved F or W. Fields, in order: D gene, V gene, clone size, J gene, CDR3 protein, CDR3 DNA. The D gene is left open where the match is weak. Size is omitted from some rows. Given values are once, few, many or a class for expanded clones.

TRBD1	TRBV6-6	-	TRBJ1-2	CASSETGQSPSGYTF	TGTGCCAGCAGTGAAACGGGACAGAGCCCTAGCGGCTACACCTTC
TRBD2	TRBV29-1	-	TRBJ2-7	CSVLSGSAYEQYF	TGCAGCGTCCTTAGCGGGAGCGCCTACGAGCAGTACTTC
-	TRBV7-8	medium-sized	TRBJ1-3	CASRQTGNTIYF	TGTGCCAGCAGGCAAACGGGAAACACCATATATTTT
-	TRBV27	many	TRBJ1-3	CASSLAGRHYQSSGNTIYF	TGTGCCAGCAGTTTGGCCGGTCGGCACTACCAAAGCTCTGGAAACACCATATATTTT
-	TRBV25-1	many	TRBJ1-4	CASRDAAGTVEKLFF	TGTGCCAGCAGAGACGCGGCAGGGACCGTTGAAAAACTGTTTTTT
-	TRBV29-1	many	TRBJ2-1	CSVYPEPYNEQFF	TGCAGCGTTTACCCAGAACCCTACAATGAGCAGTTCTTC
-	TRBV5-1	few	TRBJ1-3	CASSQGSSGNTIYF	TGCGCCAGCAGCCAGGGGAGCTCTGGAAACACCATATATTTT
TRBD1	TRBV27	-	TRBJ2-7	CASSTDRGVYEQYF	TGTGCCAGCAGTACCGACAGGGGAGTCTACGAGCAGTACTTC
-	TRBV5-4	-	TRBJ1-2	CASSLQVGSGYTF	TGTGCCAGCAGCTTGCAAGTTGGTAGTGGCTACACCTTC
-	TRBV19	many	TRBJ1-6	CASKPPGDRPHSPLHF	TGTGCCAGTAAGCCGCCCGGAGATCGTCCCCATTCACCCCTCCACTTT
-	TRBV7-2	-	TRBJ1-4	CASSLGWGHEKLFF	TGTGCTAGCAGCTTAGGGTGGGGGCATGAAAAACTGTTTTTT
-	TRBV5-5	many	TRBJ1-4	CASSTWTGDNEKLFF	TGTGCCAGCAGCACTTGGACGGGTGATAATGAAAAACTGTTTTTT
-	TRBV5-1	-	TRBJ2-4	CASSLGRRYENIQYF	TGCGCCAGCAGCTTGGGCAGGAGGTACGAAAACATTCAGTACTTC
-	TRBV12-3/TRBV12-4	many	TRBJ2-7	CASSQTGIRNEQYF	TGTGCCAGCAGCCAGACAGGAATTAGAAACGAGCAGTACTTC
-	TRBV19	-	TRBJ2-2	CASSTLGTGELFFF	-
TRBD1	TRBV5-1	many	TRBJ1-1	CASSLRGQTNTEAFF	TGCGCCAGCAGCTTACGGGGACAGACGAACACTGAAGCTTTCTTT
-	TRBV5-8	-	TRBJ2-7	CASSFPGRGQYF	TGTGCCAGCAGCTTTCCTGGGCGCGGGCAGTACTTC
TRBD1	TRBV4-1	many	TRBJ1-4	CASSQGTGGNEKLFF	TGCGCCAGCAGCCAAGGGACAGGTGGGAATGAAAAACTGTTTTTT
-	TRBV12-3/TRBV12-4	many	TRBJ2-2	CASSLVLGYGTGELFF	TGTGCCAGCAGTTTAGTCTTGGGATATGGCACCGGGGAGCTGTTTTTT
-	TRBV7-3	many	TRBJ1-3	CASRGEGNTIYF	TGTGCCAGCAGGGGAGAAGGAAACACCATATATTTT
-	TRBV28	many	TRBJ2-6	CASSRHGGGANVLTF	TGTGCCAGCAGCCGTCACGGCGGGGGGGCCAACGTCCTGACTTTC
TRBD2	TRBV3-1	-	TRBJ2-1	CASSQRTSGIDEQFF	TGTGCCAGCAGCCAAAGGACTAGCGGGATCGATGAGCAGTTCTTC
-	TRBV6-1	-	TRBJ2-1	CASSESMAGAYNEQFF	TGTGCCAGCAGTGAAAGTATGGCAGGGGCTTACAATGAGCAGTTCTTC
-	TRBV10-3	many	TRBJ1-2	CAISESPGYNYGYTF	TGTGCCATCAGTGAGTCGCCAGGTTATAACTATGGCTACACCTTC
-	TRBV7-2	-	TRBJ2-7	CASSTNPLPYEQYF	TGTGCCAGCAGCACAAACCCGCTACCCTACGAGCAGTACTTC
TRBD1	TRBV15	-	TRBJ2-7	CATSPKTGAYEQYF	TGTGCCACCAGCCCTAAGACAGGGGCCTACGAGCAGTACTTC
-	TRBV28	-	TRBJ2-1	CASSGGGGLSYNEQFF	TGTGCCAGCAGTGGGGGAGGGGGACTCTCCTACAATGAGCAGTTCTTC
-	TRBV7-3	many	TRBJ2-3	CASSSSPSPMDTQYF	TGTGCCAGCAGCTCCAGCCCGTCTCCTATGGATACGCAGTATTTT
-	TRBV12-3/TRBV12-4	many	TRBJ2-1	CASSLGVGGPYNEQFF	TGTGCCAGCAGTTTAGGTGTGGGGGGCCCCTACAATGAGCAGTTCTTC
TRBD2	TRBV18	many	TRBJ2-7	CASAPLGGGQDEQYF	TGTGCCAGCGCCCCACTAGGCGGGGGGCAAGACGAGCAGTACTTC
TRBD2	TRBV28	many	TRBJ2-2	CASSLWASGNTGELFF	TGTGCCAGCAGTTTGTGGGCTAGCGGTAACACCGGGGAGCTGTTTTTT
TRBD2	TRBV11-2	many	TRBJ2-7	CASSFTGGVEQYF	TGTGCCAGCAGCTTTACCGGGGGGGTCGAGCAGTACTTC